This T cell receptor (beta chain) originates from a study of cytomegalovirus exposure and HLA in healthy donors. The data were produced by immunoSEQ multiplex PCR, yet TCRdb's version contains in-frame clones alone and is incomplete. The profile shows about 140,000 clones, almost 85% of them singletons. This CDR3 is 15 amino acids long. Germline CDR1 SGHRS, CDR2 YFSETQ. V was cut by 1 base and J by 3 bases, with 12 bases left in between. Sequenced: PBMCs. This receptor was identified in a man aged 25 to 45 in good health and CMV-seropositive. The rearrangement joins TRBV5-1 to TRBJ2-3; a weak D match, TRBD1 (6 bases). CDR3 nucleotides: TGCGCCAGCAGCTTGATAAGGGGGAAGACAGATACGCAGTATTTT. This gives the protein CASSLIRGKTDTQYF.